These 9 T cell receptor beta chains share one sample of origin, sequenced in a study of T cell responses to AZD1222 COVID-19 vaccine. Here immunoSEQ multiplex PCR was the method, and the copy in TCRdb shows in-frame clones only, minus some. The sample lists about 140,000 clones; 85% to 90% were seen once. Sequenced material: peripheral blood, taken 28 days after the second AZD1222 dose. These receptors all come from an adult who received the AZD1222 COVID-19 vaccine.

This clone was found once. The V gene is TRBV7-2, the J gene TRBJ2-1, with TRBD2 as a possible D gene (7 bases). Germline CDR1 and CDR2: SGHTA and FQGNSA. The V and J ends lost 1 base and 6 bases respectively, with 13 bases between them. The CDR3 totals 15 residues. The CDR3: CASSLVGGHVNEQFF. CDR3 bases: TGTGCCAGCAGCTTAGTGGGGGGGCACGTCAATGAGCAGTTCTTC. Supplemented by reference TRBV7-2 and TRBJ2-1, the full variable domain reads GAGVSQSPSNKVTEKGKDVELRCDPISGHTALYWYRQSLGQGLEFLIYFQGNSAPDKSGLPSDRFSAERTGGSVSTLTIQRTQQEDSAVYLCASSLVGGHVNEQFFGPGTRLTVL.

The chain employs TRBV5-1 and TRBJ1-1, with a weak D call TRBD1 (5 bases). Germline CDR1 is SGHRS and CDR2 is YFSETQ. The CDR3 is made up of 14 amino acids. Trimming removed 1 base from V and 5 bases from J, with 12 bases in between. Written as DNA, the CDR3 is TGCGCCAGCAGCTTGACAGGACGGGGAACTGAAGCTTTCTTT. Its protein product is CASSLTGRGTEAFF.

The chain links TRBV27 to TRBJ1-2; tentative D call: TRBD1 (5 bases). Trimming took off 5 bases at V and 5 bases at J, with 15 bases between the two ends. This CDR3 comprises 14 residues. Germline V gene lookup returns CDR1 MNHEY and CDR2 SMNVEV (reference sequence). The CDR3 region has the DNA TGTGCCAGCAGTACCACCGGGGGGGATTATGGCTACACCTTC. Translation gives CASSTTGGDYGYTF.

CDR3 protein: CASTLQGARFF. In DNA form, the CDR3 reads TGTGCCAGCACCTTACAGGGGGCTAGGTTTTTT. The rearrangement joins TRBV2 to TRBJ1-4; 9 bases map to TRBD1. V lost 7 bases and J lost 16; bases outside the gene matches: 7. Germline CDR1 is SNHLY and CDR2 is FYNNEI. The CDR3 covers 11 residues. The full variable domain, its missing parts supplied by reference TRBV2 and TRBJ1-4, is EPEVTQTPSHQVTQMGQEVILRCVPISNHLYFYWYRQILGQKVEFLVSFYNNEISEKSEIFDDQFSVERPDGSNFTLKIRSTKLEDSAMYFCASTLQGARFFGSGTQLSVL.

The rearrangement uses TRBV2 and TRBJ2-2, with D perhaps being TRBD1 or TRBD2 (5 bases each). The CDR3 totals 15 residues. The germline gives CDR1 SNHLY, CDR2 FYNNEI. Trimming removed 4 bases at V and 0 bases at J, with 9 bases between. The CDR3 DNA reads TGTGCCAGCAGTGTTGGGGGAGCGAACACCGGGGAGCTGTTTTTT. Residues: CASSVGGANTGELFF.

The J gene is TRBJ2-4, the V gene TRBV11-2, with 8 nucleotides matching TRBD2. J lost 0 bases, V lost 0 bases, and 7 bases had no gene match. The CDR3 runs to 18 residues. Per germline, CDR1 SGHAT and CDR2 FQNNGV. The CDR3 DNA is TGTGCCAGCAGCTTAGATCTAACAAGCGGGGGAGCCAAAAACATTCAGTACTTC. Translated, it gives CASSLDLTSGGAKNIQYF.

CDR3 nucleotide sequence: TGTGCCAGCAGCTCCTCTACAGTTGAAGCTTTCTTT. It is translated as CASSSSTVEAFF. The rearrangement uses TRBV7-2 and TRBJ1-1; D not resolved. Trimming took 4 bases from V and 7 from J, leaving 10 bases between them. This CDR3 comprises 12 residues. Germline-derived CDR1 and CDR2 are SGHTA and FQGNSA.

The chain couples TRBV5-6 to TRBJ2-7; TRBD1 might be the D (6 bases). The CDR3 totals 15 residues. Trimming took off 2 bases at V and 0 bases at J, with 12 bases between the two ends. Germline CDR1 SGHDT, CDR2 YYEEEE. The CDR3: CASSLTGHSSYEQYF. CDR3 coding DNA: TGTGCCAGCAGCTTAACGGGACACAGCTCCTACGAGCAGTACTTC.

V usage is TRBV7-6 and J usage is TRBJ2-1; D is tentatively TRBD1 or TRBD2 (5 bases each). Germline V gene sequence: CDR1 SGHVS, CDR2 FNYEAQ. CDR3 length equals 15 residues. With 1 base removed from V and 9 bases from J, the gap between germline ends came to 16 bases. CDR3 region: CASSLVLRGVPEQFF. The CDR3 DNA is TGTGCCAGCAGCTTAGTCCTCAGAGGGGTTCCTGAGCAGTTCTTC.